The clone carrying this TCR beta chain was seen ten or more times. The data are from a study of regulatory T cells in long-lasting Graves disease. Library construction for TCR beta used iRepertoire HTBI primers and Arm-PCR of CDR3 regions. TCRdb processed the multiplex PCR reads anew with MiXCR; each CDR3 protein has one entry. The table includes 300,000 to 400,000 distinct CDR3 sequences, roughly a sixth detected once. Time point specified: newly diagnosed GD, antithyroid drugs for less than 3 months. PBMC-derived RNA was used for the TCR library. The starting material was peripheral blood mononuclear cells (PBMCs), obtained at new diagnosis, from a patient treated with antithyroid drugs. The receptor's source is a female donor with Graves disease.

CDR3 region: CASSHRVAVGETQYF. The CDR3 nucleotides are TGTGCCAGCAGCCACCGGGTAGCGGTGGGTGAGACCCAGTACTTC. J is TRBJ2-5 and V is TRBV12-3 or TRBV12-4; a possible D gene is TRBD2 (6 bases). This CDR3 is built from 15 residues. Trimming cost V 6 bases and J 5 bases, with 19 bases left between them.